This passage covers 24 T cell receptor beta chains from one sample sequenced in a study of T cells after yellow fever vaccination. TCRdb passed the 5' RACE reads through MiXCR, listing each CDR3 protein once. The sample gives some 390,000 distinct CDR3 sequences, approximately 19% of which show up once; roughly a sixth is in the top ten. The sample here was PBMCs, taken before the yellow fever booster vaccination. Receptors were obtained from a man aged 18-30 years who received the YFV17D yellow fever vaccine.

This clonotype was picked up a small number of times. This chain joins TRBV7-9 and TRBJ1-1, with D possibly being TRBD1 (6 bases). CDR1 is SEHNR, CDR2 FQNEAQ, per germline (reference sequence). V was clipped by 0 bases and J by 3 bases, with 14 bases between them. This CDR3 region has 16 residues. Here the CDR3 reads CASSLAATGSDTEAFF. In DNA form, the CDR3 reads TGTGCCAGCAGCTTAGCGGCTACAGGGAGTGACACTGAAGCTTTCTTT.

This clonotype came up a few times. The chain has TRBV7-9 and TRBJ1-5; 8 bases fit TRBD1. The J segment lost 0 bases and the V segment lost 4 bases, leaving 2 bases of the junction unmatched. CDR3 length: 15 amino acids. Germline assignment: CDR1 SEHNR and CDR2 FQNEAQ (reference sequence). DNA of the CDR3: TGTGCCAGCAGCTCGGACAGGGATAGCAATCAGCCCCAGCATTTT. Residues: CASSSDRDSNQPQHF.

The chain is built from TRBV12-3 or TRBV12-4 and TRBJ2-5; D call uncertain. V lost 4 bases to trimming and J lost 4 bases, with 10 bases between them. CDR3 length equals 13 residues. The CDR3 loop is CASSWWAGETQYF. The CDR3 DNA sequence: TGTGCCAGCAGTTGGTGGGCCGGAGAGACCCAGTACTTC.

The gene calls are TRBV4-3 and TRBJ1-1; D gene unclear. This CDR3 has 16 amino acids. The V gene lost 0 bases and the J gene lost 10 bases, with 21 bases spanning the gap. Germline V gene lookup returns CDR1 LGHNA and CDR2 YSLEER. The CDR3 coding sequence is TGCGCCAGCAGCCAAGAAAGGATGTACACCTGGGCGAGAGCTTTCTTT. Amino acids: CASSQERMYTWARAFF.

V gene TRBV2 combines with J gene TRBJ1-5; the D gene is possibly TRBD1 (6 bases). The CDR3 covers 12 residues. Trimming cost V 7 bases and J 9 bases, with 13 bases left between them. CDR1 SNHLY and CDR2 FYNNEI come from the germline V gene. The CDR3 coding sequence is TGTGCCAGCACCACACAGGGAGGGCCCCAGCATTTT. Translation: CASTTQGGPQHF.

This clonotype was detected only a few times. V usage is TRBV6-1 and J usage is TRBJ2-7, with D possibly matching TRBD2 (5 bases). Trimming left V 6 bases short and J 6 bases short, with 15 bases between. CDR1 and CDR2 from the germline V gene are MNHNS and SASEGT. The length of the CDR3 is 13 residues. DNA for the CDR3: TGTGCCAGCAGGGACTTTGGAGCCCTCGAGCAGTACTTC. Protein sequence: CASRDFGALEQYF.

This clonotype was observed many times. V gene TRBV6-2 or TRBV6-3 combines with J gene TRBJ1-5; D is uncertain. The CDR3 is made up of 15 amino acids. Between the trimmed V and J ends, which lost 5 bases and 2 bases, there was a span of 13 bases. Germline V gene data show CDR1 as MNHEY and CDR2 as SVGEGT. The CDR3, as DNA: TGTGCCAGCAGTGGCCGACCGGACGGCAATCAGCCCCAGCATTTT. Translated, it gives CASSGRPDGNQPQHF.

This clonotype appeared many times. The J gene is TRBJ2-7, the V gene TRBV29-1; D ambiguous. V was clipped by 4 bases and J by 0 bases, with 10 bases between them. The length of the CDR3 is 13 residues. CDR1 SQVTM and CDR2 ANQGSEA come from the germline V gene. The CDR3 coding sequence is TGCAGCGTTGGAAGATCAGGCTCCTACGAGCAGTACTTC. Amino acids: CSVGRSGSYEQYF.

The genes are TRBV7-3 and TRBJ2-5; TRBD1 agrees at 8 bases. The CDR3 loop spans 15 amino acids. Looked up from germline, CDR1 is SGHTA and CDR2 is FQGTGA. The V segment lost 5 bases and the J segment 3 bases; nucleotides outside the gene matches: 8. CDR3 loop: CASSLFGQGKETQYF. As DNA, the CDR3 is TGTGCCAGCAGCCTTTTCGGACAGGGTAAAGAGACCCAGTACTTC.

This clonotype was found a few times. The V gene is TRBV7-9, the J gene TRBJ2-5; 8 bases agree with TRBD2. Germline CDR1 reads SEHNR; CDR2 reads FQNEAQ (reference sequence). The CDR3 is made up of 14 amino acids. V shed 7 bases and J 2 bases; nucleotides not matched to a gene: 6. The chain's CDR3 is CASTGGAGQETQYF. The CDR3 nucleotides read TGTGCCAGCACCGGGGGGGCAGGACAAGAGACCCAGTACTTC.

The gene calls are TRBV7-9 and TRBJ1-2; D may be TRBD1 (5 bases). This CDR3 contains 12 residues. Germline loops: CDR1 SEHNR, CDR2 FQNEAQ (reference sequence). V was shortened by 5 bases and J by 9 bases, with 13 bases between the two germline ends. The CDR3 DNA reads TGTGCCAGCAGCCTCCGGGGCCGGCGCTACACCTTC. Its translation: CASSLRGRRYTF.

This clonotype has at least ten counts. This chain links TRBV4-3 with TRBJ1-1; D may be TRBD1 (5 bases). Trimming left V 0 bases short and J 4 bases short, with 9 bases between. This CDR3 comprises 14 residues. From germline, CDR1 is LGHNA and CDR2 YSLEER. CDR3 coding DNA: TGCGCCAGCAGCCAAGAAAGGGGAGGCACTGAAGCTTTCTTT. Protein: CASSQERGGTEAFF.

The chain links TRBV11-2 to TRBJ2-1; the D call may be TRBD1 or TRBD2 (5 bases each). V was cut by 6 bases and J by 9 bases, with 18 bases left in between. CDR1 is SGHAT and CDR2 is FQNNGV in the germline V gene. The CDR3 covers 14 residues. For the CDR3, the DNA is TGTGCCAGCAGACTTAGGGCCGGGACCGGTGAGCAGTTCTTC. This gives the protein CASRLRAGTGEQFF. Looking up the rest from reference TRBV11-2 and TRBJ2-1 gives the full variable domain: EAGVAQSPRYKIIEKRQSVAFWCNPISGHATLYWYQQILGQGPKLLIQFQNNGVVDDSQLPKDRFSAERLKGVDSTLKIQPAKLEDSAVYLCASRLRAGTGEQFFGPGTRLTVL.

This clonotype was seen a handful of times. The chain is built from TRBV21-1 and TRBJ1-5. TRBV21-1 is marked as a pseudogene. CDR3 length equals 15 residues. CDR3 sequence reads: CASSRAGLSNQPQHF. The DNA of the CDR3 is TGTGCCAGCAGCAGAGCAGGGCTTAGCAATCAGCCCCAGCATTTT.

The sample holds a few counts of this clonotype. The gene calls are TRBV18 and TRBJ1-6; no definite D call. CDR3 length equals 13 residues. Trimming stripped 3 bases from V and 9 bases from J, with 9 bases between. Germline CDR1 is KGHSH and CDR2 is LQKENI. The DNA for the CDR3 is TGTGCCAGCTCACCCGTACGGGGTTCACCCCTCCACTTT. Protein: CASSPVRGSPLHF. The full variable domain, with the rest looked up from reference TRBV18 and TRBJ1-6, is NAGVMQNPRHLVRRRGQEARLRCSPMKGHSHVYWYRQLPEEGLKFMVYLQKENIIDESGMPKERFSAEFPKEGPSILRIQQVVRGDSAAYFCASSPVRGSPLHFGNGTRLTVT.

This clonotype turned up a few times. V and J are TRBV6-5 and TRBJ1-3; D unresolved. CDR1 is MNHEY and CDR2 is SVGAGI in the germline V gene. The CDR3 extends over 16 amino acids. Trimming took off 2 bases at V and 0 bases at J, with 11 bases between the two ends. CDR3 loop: CASSYGPRLSGNTIYF. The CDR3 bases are TGTGCCAGCAGTTACGGCCCAAGGCTCTCTGGAAACACCATATATTTT.

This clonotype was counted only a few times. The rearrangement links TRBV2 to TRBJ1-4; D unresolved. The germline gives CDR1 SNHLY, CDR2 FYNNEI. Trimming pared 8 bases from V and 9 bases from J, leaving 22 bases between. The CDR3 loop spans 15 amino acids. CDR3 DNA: TGTGCCAGCGCGAAGGGCGTGGGTTCTAGAAAAAAACTGTTTTTT. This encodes CASAKGVGSRKKLFF.

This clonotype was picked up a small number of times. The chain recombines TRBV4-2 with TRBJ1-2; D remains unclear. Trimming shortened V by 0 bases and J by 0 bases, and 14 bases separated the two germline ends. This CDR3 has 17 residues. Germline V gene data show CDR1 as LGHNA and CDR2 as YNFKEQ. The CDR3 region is CASSQEELGRPNYGYTF. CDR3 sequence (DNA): TGTGCCAGCAGCCAAGAGGAGCTGGGCAGGCCTAACTATGGCTACACCTTC.

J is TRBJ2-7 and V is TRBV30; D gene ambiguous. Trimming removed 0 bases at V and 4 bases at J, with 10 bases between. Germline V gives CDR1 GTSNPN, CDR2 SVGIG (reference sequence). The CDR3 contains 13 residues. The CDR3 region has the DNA TGTGCCTGGAGTGTACGACGAAAGTACGAGCAGTACTTC. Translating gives CAWSVRRKYEQYF.

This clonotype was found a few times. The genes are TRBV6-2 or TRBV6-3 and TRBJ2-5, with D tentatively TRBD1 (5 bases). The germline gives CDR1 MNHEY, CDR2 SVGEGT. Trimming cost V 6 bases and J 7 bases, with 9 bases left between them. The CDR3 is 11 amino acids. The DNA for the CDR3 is TGTGCCAGCAGGGAGCAGGGGACCCAGTACTTC. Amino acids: CASREQGTQYF.

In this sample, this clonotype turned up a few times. The chain's CDR3 is CASSYGGLAKNIQYF. As DNA, the CDR3 is TGTGCCAGCAGTTACGGGGGCTTAGCCAAAAACATTCAGTACTTC. V usage is TRBV6-2 or TRBV6-3 and J usage is TRBJ2-4, with D possibly matching TRBD1 (6 bases). Germline CDR1 and CDR2: MNHEY and SVGEGT. Trimming took 2 bases from V and 0 from J, leaving 8 bases between them. This CDR3 has 15 residues.

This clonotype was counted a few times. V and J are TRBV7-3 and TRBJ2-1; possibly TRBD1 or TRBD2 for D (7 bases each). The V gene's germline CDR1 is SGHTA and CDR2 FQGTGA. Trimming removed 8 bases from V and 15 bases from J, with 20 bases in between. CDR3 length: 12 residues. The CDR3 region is CASGTVGGDPFF. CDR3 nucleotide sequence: TGTGCCAGCGGGACAGTGGGGGGGGATCCGTTCTTC.

The CDR3: CASSPYGSNQPQHF. The DNA for the CDR3 is TGTGCCAGCAGTCCTTATGGCAGCAATCAGCCCCAGCATTTT. The chain recombines TRBV12-3 or TRBV12-4 with TRBJ1-5; D unclear. This CDR3 is built from 14 residues. Trimming took 5 bases from V and 1 from J, leaving 9 bases between them.

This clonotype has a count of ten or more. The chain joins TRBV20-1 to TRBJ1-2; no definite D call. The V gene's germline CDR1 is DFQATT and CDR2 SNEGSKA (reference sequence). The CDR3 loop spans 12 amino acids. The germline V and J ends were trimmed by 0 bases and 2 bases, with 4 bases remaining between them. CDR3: CSAREGNYGYTF. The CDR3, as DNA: TGCAGTGCTAGAGAGGGAAACTATGGCTACACCTTC.